A selection of T cell receptor beta chains follows, all from one sample in a study of tumor-infiltrating lymphocytes in primary liver carcinoma. TCRdb analysed the multiplex PCR reads with MiXCR anew, one entry per CDR3 protein. This sample has roughly 40,000 distinct CDR3 sequences, with approximately 71% found just once. The sequenced sample consisted of tumor-adjacent normal liver tissue. The receptors derive from a woman aged 30 to 39 with primary liver carcinoma and hepatitis B virus infection. The CDR3 runs from the conserved cysteine through the conserved F or W. Each record gives: V gene, J gene, D gene, clone size, CDR3 protein, CDR3 DNA. D genes are given only for firm matches. Clone size is given for some rows only: seen once, a few or many times, or a class if the clone is expanded.

>TRBV28|TRBJ1-5|-|once
CASSSSSGAGNQSQHF
TGTGCCAGCAGTTCCTCCTCCGGGGCCGGCAATCAGTCCCAGCATTTT
>TRBV6-2/TRBV6-3|TRBJ2-1|-|many
CASSNNPNEQFF
TGTGCCAGCAGTAATAACCCCAATGAGCAGTTCTTC
>TRBV5-1|TRBJ2-7|-|once
CASSWDKTYGQYF
TGCGCCAGTAGCTGGGACAAGACCTACGGGCAGTACTTC
>TRBV6-2/TRBV6-3|TRBJ2-2|-|-
CATSATGKNTGKLFF
TGTGCCACCTCGGCAACAGGGAAAAACACCGGGAAGCTGTTTTTT
>TRBV29-1|TRBJ2-7|TRBD1|many
CSAAPGQDLYEQYF
TGCAGCGCCGCCCCGGGACAGGACCTGTACGAGCAGTACTTC
>TRBV5-5|TRBJ1-2|-|many
CASSFAGTSGYGYTF
TGTGCCAGCAGCTTTGCTGGAACTTCGGGCTATGGCTACACCTTC
>TRBV30|TRBJ1-1|-|many
CAWRVQVLEAFF
TGTGCCTGGAGGGTACAGGTCCTCGAAGCTTTCTTT
>TRBV7-8|TRBJ1-1|-|once
CASNRGSGRENTEAFF
TGTGCCAGCAATAGGGGGAGTGGGCGAGAGAACACTGAAGCGTTCTTT
>TRBV5-1|TRBJ2-7|TRBD1|-
CASSLGHRDSYYEPYF
TGCGCCAGCAGCTTGGGCCACCGGGACAGTTACTACGAGCCGTACTTC
>TRBV6-4|TRBJ2-2|TRBD2|many
CASSLQRETGELFF
TGTGCCAGCAGCCTACAGCGGGAGACCGGGGAGCTGTTTTTT
>TRBV12-3/TRBV12-4|TRBJ2-3|TRBD2|once
CAYSSPTGTSGKDTQYF
TGTGCCTACAGTTCGCCGACAGGAACTAGCGGGAAAGATACGCAGTATTTT
>TRBV5-4|TRBJ2-1|TRBD2|-
CDSSRGLTSGGTNEQFF
TGTGACAGCAGCCGGGGTCTGACTAGCGGGGGGACCAATGAGCAGTTCTTC
>TRBV11-1|TRBJ2-2|-|-
CASNLVGGTNIWELFF
TGTGCCAGCAACTTAGTGGGGGGTACGAACATCTGGGAGCTGTTTTTT
>TRBV6-5|TRBJ1-4|-|many
CASRGITVVNEKLFF
TGTGCCAGCAGGGGTATAACAGTGGTTAATGAAAAACTGTTTTTT
>TRBV6-1|TRBJ2-5|-|many
CASNLEAGSRETQYF
TGTGCCAGCAACTTAGAGGCAGGGTCGCGGGAGACCCAGTACTTC
>TRBV28|TRBJ2-2|TRBD1|-
CASSSWDRGLTGELFF
TGTGCCAGCAGTTCGTGGGACAGGGGCCTGACCGGGGAGCTGTTTTTT
>TRBV10-1|TRBJ2-7|-|-
CASGGASHEQYF
TGCGCCAGCGGTGGAGCATCCCATGAGCAGTACTTC
>TRBV4-3|TRBJ2-1|-|-
CASSRTELVIEQFF
TGCGCCAGCAGCCGCACAGAGTTAGTCATTGAGCAGTTCTTC
>TRBV11-3|TRBJ1-6|-|-
CVSSVPGAGNSLLHF
TGTGTCAGCAGCGTTCCTGGGGCTGGGAATTCACTCCTCCACTTT
>TRBV11-2|TRBJ1-2|TRBD1|-
CASSRRGHGDYGYTF
TGCGCCAGCAGTCGCAGGGGGCACGGGGACTATGGCTACACCTTC
>TRBV29-1|TRBJ1-5|-|-
CSVGVGFGTNQPQHF
TGCAGTGTCGGGGTGGGGTTTGGGACCAATCAGCCCCAGCATTTT
>TRBV5-1|TRBJ2-1|-|few
CASIGTGSTYNEQFF
TGCGCCAGCATCGGCACAGGTTCCACCTACAATGAGCAGTTCTTC
>TRBV29-1|TRBJ2-5|-|-
CSVGTSAKETQYF
TGCAGCGTTGGAACGTCTGCCAAAGAGACCCAGTACTTC
>TRBV6-2/TRBV6-3|TRBJ2-7|TRBD1|-
CANTRTGAGSYEQYF
TGCGCCAACACTCGTACAGGGGCAGGGTCCTACGAGCAGTACTTC
>TRBV29-1|TRBJ2-4|TRBD1|-
CSVPPPDRGGIQYF
TGCAGCGTCCCCCCGCCCGACAGGGGGGGCATTCAGTACTTC
>TRBV7-9|TRBJ2-1|-|-
CASSSKGTSRNPERFF
TGTGCCAGTAGCTCCAAGGGCACTAGCAGAAACCCTGAGCGGTTCTTC
>TRBV6-5|TRBJ2-1|-|-
CANSRDWSSYNEQFF
TGTGCCAACAGTAGGGACTGGAGCTCCTATAATGAGCAGTTCTTC
>TRBV7-3|TRBJ2-7|TRBD2|-
CASSSPLAGRGYEQYF
TGTGCCAGCAGCTCGCCGCTAGCGGGACGAGGCTACGAGCAGTACTTC
>TRBV6-2/TRBV6-3|TRBJ2-5|-|-
CPSSILPGTRGETQYF
TGTCCCAGCAGCATCCTCCCCGGGACACGAGGGGAGACCCAGTACTTC
>TRBV12-3/TRBV12-4|TRBJ2-2|-|-
CASSFAAGGTNTGELFF
TGTGCCAGCAGTTTCGCGGCAGGGGGGACGAACACCGGGGAGCTGTTTTTT
>TRBV12-3/TRBV12-4|TRBJ1-5|-|-
CASSPARFTQPQRF
TGTGCCAGCAGCCCAGCAAGGTTTACTCAGCCCCAGCGTTTT
>TRBV6-5|TRBJ2-1|TRBD2|-
CATQWSGSRNEQFF
TGTGCCACCCAGTGGAGCGGGAGTCGGAATGAGCAGTTCTTC
>TRBV6-2/TRBV6-3|TRBJ2-1|-|few
CASGVTQDYNEQFF
TGTGCCAGCGGGGTAACCCAAGACTACAATGAGCAGTTCTTC
>TRBV7-9|TRBJ2-3|-|once
CASRSGRDSTDTQYF
TGTGCCAGCCGCTCTGGCCGGGACTCCACAGATACGCAGTATTTC
>TRBV7-8|TRBJ1-2|-|-
CASCLVQGRRDYTF
TGTGCCAGCTGCTTAGTACAGGGAAGGCGGGACTACACCTTC
>TRBV11-2|TRBJ2-1|TRBD2|-
CASSSGASGTVFNEQFF
TGTGCCAGCAGCTCAGGGGCTAGCGGGACTGTCTTCAATGAGCAGTTCTTC
>TRBV6-2/TRBV6-3|TRBJ2-1|-|-
CASSYRLGEAANEQFF
TGTGCCAGCAGTTACAGGCTTGGGGAGGCTGCCAATGAGCAGTTCTTC
>TRBV11-2|TRBJ1-2|-|-
CASSFDRTNHGYTF
TGTGCCAGCAGCTTCGACAGAACTAACCATGGCTACACCTTC
>TRBV12-3/TRBV12-4|TRBJ2-5|-|medium-sized
CASSFVGIQETQYF
TGTGCCAGCAGTTTTGTAGGCATTCAAGAGACCCAGTACTTC
>TRBV6-1|TRBJ1-5|-|-
CTSSERRDTLYSNQPQHF
TGCACCAGCAGTGAACGGAGGGACACCCTCTATAGCAATCAGCCCCAGCATTTT
>TRBV5-4|TRBJ2-3|-|once
CASTVDGHPPPTDTQYF
TGTGCCAGCACCGTAGACGGACACCCTCCACCTACAGATACGCAGTATTTT
>TRBV11-2|TRBJ2-7|-|-
CASSITGGGSRSYEKYF
TGTGCCAGCAGTATCACAGGAGGGGGCTCTCGGAGCTACGAGAAGTACTTC
>TRBV28|TRBJ1-5|-|many
CASSSGQSANQPQHF
TGTGCCAGCAGTTCCGGACAGTCTGCTAATCAGCCCCAGCATTTT
>TRBV6-2/TRBV6-3|TRBJ1-5|-|-
CASSSAPASTHQSQHF
TGTGCCAGCAGCTCCGCCCCTGCGAGCACCCATCAGTCCCAGCATTTT
>TRBV12-3/TRBV12-4|TRBJ1-5|-|-
CASNFGSYSNQSQHF
TGTGCCAGCAATTTCGGGAGTTATAGCAATCAGTCCCAGCATTTT
>TRBV28|TRBJ2-1|-|many
CASSRTEGEQFF
TGTGCCAGCAGTCGCACCGAGGGTGAGCAGTTCTTC
>TRBV19|TRBJ2-1|TRBD1|few
CASSGQGSVNEQFF
TGTGCCAGTAGTGGACAGGGTTCCGTCAATGAGCAGTTCTTC
>TRBV6-1|TRBJ2-1|-|-
CACSEGEENNELFF
TGTGCCTGCAGTGAAGGTGAGGAGAACAATGAGCTGTTCTTC
>TRBV21-1|TRBJ2-2|-|once
CANSKKDRARTGELFF
TGTGCCAACAGCAAAAAGGACAGGGCCCGCACCGGGGAGCTGTTTTTT
>TRBV6-1|TRBJ2-3|-|-
CASSEGTMCTGTQYF
TGTGCCAGCAGTGAAGGGACAATGTGCACAGGTACGCAGTATTTT
>TRBV4-1|TRBJ2-7|-|-
CTSSQEVDYEQYF
TGCACCAGCAGCCAAGAGGTAGACTACGAGCAGTACTTC
>TRBV5-1|TRBJ2-7|-|-
CARSWDEAYEQYF
TGCGCCAGAAGCTGGGACGAGGCCTACGAGCAGTACTTC